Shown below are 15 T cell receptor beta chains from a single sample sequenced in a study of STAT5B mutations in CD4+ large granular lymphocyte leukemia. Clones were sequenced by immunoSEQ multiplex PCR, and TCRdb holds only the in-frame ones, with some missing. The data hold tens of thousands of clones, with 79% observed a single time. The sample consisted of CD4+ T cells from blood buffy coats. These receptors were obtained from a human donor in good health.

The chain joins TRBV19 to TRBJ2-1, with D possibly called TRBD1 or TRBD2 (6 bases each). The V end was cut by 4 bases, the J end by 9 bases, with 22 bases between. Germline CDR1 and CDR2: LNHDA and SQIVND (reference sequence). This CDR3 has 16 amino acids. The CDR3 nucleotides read TGTGCCAGTAGTAAGTCGGGGGCAGGGTCTGGGGCTGAGCAGTTCTTC. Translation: CASSKSGAGSGAEQFF.

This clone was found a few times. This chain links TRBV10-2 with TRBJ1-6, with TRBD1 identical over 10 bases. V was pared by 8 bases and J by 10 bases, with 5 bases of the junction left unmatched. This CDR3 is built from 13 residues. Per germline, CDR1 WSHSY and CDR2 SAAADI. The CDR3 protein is CASRGTGVSPLHF. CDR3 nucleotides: TGCGCCAGCCGGGGGACAGGGGTGTCACCCCTCCACTTT.

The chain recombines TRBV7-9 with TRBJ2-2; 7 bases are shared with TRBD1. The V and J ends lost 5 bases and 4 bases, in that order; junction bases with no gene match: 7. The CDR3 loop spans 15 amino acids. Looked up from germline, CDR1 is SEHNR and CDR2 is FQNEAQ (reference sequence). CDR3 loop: CASSNPTGRTGELFF. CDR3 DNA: TGTGCCAGCAGCAATCCGACAGGGCGCACCGGGGAGCTGTTTTTT.

The CDR3 sequence is CASSSGIGSGNTIYF. In DNA, the CDR3 is TGTGCCAGTAGTTCCGGAATAGGCTCTGGAAACACCATATATTTT. V is TRBV19 and J is TRBJ1-3; unclear D gene. This CDR3 contains 15 residues. V lost 5 bases and J lost 0, with 11 bases in between. Germline CDR1 reads LNHDA; CDR2 reads SQIVND (reference sequence). Full variable domain (rest looked up from reference TRBV19 and TRBJ1-3): DGGITQSPKYLFRKEGQNVTLSCEQNLNHDAMYWYRQDPGQGLRLIYYSQIVNDFQKGDIAEGYSVSREKKESFPLTVTSAQKNPTAFYLCASSSGIGSGNTIYFGEGSWLTVV.

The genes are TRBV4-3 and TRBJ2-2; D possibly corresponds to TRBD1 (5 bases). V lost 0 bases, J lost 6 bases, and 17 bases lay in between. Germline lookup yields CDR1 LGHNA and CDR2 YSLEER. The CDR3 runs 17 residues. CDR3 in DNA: TGCGCCAGCAGCCAAGATACCCCAGGGTCGGACGCCGGGGAGCTGTTTTTT. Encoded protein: CASSQDTPGSDAGELFF.

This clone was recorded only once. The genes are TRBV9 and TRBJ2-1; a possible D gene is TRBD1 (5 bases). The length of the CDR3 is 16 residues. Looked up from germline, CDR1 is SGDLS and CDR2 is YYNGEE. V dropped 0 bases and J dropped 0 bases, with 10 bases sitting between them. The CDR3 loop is CASSVEGKGSYNEQFF. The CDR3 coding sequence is TGTGCCAGCAGCGTAGAGGGGAAGGGCTCCTACAATGAGCAGTTCTTC.

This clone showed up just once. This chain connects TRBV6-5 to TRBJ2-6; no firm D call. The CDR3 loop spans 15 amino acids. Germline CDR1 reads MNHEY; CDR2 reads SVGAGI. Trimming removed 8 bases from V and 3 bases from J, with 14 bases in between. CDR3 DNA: TGTGCCAGCCTCCCACGGGCAGTTGGGGCCAACGTCCTGACTTTC. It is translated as CASLPRAVGANVLTF.

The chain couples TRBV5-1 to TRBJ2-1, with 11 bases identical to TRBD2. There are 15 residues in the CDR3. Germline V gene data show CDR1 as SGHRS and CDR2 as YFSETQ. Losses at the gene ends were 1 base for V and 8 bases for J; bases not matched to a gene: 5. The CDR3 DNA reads TGCGCCAGCAGCTTGTGGGGGACTAGCGGCTATGAGCAGTTCTTC. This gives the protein CASSLWGTSGYEQFF.

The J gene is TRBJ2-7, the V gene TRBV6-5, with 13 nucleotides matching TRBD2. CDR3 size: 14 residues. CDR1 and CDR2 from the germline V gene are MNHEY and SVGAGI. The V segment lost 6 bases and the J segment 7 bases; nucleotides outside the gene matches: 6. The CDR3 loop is CASRLAGGPREQYF. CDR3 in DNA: TGTGCCAGCAGACTAGCGGGGGGGCCGAGGGAGCAGTACTTC.

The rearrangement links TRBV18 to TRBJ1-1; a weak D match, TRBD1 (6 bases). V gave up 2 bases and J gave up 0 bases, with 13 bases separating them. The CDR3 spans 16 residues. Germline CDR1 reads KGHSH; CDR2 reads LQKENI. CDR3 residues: CASSPGMTGMNTEAFF. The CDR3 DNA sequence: TGTGCCAGCTCACCAGGGATGACAGGAATGAACACTGAAGCTTTCTTT. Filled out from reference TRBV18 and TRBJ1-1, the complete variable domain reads NAGVMQNPRHLVRRRGQEARLRCSPMKGHSHVYWYRQLPEEGLKFMVYLQKENIIDESGMPKERFSAEFPKEGPSILRIQQVVRGDSAAYFCASSPGMTGMNTEAFFGQGTRLTVV.

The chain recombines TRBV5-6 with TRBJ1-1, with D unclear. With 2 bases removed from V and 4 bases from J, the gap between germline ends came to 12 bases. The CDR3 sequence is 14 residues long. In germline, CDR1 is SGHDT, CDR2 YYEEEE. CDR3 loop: CASSFGVEGTEAFF. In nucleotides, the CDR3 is TGTGCCAGCAGCTTTGGGGTGGAGGGCACTGAAGCTTTCTTT.

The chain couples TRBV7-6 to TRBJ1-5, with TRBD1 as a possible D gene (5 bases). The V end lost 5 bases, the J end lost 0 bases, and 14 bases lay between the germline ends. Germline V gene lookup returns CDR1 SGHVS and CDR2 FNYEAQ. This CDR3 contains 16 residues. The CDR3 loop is CASSPRVGGSNQPQHF. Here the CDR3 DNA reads TGTGCCAGCAGCCCTAGAGTGGGGGGTAGCAATCAGCCCCAGCATTTT.

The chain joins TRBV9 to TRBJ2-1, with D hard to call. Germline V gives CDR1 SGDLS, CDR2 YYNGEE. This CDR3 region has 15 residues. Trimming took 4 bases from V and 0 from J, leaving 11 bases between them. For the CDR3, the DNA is TGTGCCAGCAGCACCGGACGGAGCTCCTACAATGAGCAGTTCTTC. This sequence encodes CASSTGRSSYNEQFF.

This CDR3 is CASSDSSGGPTDTQYF. In DNA form, the CDR3 reads TGTGCCAGCAGTGACTCTAGCGGGGGCCCTACAGATACGCAGTATTTT. This chain links TRBV6-4 with TRBJ2-3, with 9 bases aligning to TRBD2. The V gene's germline CDR1 is MRHNA and CDR2 SNTAGT. The CDR3 sequence is 16 residues long. After removal of 0 bases from V and 3 bases from J, the junction contained 4 bases not matched to a gene.

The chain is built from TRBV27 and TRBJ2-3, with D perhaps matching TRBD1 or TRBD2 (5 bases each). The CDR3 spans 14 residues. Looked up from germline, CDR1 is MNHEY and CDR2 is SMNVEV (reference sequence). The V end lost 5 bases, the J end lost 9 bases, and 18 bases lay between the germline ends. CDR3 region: CASSPWDPQNTQYF. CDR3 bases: TGTGCCAGCAGTCCCTGGGACCCACAGAACACGCAGTATTTT.